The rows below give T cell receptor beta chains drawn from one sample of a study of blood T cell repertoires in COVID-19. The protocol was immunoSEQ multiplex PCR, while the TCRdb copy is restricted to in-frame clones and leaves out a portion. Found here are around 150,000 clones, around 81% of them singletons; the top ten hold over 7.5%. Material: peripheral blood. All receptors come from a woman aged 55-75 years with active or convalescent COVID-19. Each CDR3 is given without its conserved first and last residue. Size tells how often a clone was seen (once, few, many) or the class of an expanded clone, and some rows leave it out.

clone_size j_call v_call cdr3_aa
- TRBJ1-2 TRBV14 ASSQAQRGDYGYT
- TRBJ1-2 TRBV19 ASRLQGNYGYT
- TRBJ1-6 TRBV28 ASSLRGRGSYNSPLH
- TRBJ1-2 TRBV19 ASQGQLNYGYT
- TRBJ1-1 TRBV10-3 AISEAPGKNTEAF
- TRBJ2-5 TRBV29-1 SGQGGQEETQY
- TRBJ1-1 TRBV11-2 ASSFRSGNTEAF
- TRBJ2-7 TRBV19 ASSIYLAGTYEQY
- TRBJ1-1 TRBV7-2 ASSPQPTGFGTEAF
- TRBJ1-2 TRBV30 AWSLLSEGYT
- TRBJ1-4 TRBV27 ASSPRQATNEKLF
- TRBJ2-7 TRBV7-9 ASSLTSSYEQY
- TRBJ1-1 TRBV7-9 ASSSHGREMNTEAF
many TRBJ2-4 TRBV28 ASTRRDTVTFGVQY
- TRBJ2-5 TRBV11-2 ASSPIGETQY
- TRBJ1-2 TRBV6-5 ASSLGTYPVYGYT
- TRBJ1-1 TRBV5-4 ASSTYRVHTEAF